This is a list of T cell receptor beta chains from one sample in a study of blood T cell repertoires in COVID-19. Clones were sequenced by immunoSEQ multiplex PCR, and TCRdb holds only the in-frame ones, with some missing. The data show roughly 240,000 clones, about 88% seen once. Sequenced: peripheral blood. The receptor source for this set is a man aged 18 to 29 with active or convalescent COVID-19. Each CDR3 is given with its conserved first and last residue. The D gene is left open where the match is weak. The size field is filled for only some rows; it gives once, few, many or a size class.

D gene: TRBD1
clone size: NA
J gene: TRBJ1-1
V gene: TRBV4-1
CDR3 DNA: TGCGCCAGCAGCCAAGCCGTGACAGGGGGCTACACTGAAGCTTTCTTT
CDR3 protein: CASSQAVTGGYTEAFF

D gene: TRBD1
clone size: NA
J gene: TRBJ1-4
V gene: TRBV27
CDR3 DNA: TGTGCCAGCAGTTTCATAGGACAGGGGGATGAAAAACTGTTTTTT
CDR3 protein: CASSFIGQGDEKLFF

D gene: TRBD2
clone size: few
J gene: TRBJ2-3
V gene: TRBV7-6
CDR3 DNA: TGTGCCAGCAGCTTATGGAGTGCGGGGGAGCCCACAGATACGCAGTATTTT
CDR3 protein: CASSLWSAGEPTDTQYF

D gene: NA
clone size: few
J gene: TRBJ2-7
V gene: TRBV7-2
CDR3 DNA: TGTGCCAGCAGCCTCCAAGTAGCGGCCTACGAGCAGTACTTC
CDR3 protein: CASSLQVAAYEQYF

D gene: TRBD1
clone size: few
J gene: TRBJ1-6
V gene: TRBV7-2
CDR3 DNA: TGTGCCAGCAGCTTGGACAGGGGAATTCGGAATTCACCCCTCCACTTT
CDR3 protein: CASSLDRGIRNSPLHF

D gene: TRBD1
clone size: NA
J gene: TRBJ1-2
V gene: TRBV5-4
CDR3 DNA: TGTGCCAGCAGCTCCTACGGGACAGGGGGCGGAACGAATGGCTACACCTTC
CDR3 protein: CASSSYGTGGGTNGYTF

D gene: NA
clone size: NA
J gene: TRBJ2-1
V gene: TRBV2
CDR3 DNA: TGTGCCAGCCCGCAGGGTGAGAATGAGCAGTTCTTC
CDR3 protein: CASPQGENEQFF

D gene: NA
clone size: NA
J gene: TRBJ1-6
V gene: TRBV11-3
CDR3 DNA: TGTGCCAGCAGCGCCAGGGGCAGGGTGGGGAGCCATTCACCCCTCCACTTT
CDR3 protein: CASSARGRVGSHSPLHF

D gene: NA
clone size: NA
J gene: TRBJ2-7
V gene: TRBV11-1
CDR3 DNA: TGTGCCAGCAGCCTGCGGGCGGAATCTGGCTACGAGCAGTACTTC
CDR3 protein: CASSLRAESGYEQYF

D gene: TRBD1
clone size: NA
J gene: TRBJ1-6
V gene: TRBV2
CDR3 DNA: TGTGCCAGCATCTCGACAGGGGTCGGATCACCCCTCCACTTT
CDR3 protein: CASISTGVGSPLHF

D gene: NA
clone size: NA
J gene: TRBJ1-1
V gene: TRBV6-1
CDR3 DNA: TGTGCCAGCAGTGAAATAGGACACATGAACACTGAAGCTTTCTTT
CDR3 protein: CASSEIGHMNTEAFF

D gene: NA
clone size: NA
J gene: TRBJ2-2
V gene: TRBV2
CDR3 DNA: TGTGCCGGAACCGGGACAATAACCGGGGAGCTGTTTTTT
CDR3 protein: CAGTGTITGELFF

D gene: NA
clone size: once
J gene: TRBJ1-1
V gene: TRBV7-2
CDR3 DNA: TGTGCCAGCAGCTTGAGAGGGCCGATTGAAGCTTTCTTT
CDR3 protein: CASSLRGPIEAFF

D gene: NA
clone size: NA
J gene: TRBJ1-3
V gene: TRBV28
CDR3 DNA: TGTGCCAGCAGTCCCCCCAGTATTTCGGGAAACACCATATATTTT
CDR3 protein: CASSPPSISGNTIYF

D gene: NA
clone size: once
J gene: TRBJ1-2
V gene: TRBV30
CDR3 DNA: TGTGCCTGGGGAGGACAGTATGGCTACACCTTC
CDR3 protein: CAWGGQYGYTF

D gene: NA
clone size: NA
J gene: TRBJ1-4
V gene: TRBV7-9
CDR3 DNA: TGTGCCAGCAGCCAGGGCAGAAAACTGTTTTTT
CDR3 protein: CASSQGRKLFF

D gene: TRBD1
clone size: NA
J gene: TRBJ1-3
V gene: TRBV5-1
CDR3 DNA: TGCGCCAGCAGCCTCCAGGGGGCTTCTGGAAACACCATATATTTT
CDR3 protein: CASSLQGASGNTIYF

D gene: NA
clone size: NA
J gene: TRBJ1-2
V gene: TRBV5-6
CDR3 DNA: TGTGCCAGCAGCCTGGACAGTTTCCTCGGCTACACCTTC
CDR3 protein: CASSLDSFLGYTF

D gene: NA
clone size: NA
J gene: TRBJ2-7
V gene: TRBV15
CDR3 DNA: TGTGCCATCGGCCCGGTCGCGGGCGAGCAGTACTTC
CDR3 protein: CAIGPVAGEQYF

D gene: TRBD2
clone size: NA
J gene: TRBJ2-2
V gene: TRBV2
CDR3 DNA: TGTGCCACCCGGACTAGCGGGGGGGGCACCGGGGAGCTGTTTTTT
CDR3 protein: CATRTSGGGTGELFF

D gene: NA
clone size: NA
J gene: TRBJ1-2
V gene: TRBV24-1
CDR3 DNA: TGTGCCACCAGTGATTTCGACTCTAACTATGGCTACACCTTC
CDR3 protein: CATSDFDSNYGYTF

D gene: NA
clone size: few
J gene: TRBJ1-5
V gene: TRBV28
CDR3 DNA: TGTGCCAGCAGTTACGGGAGGGAGAAATACCAGCATTTT
CDR3 protein: CASSYGREKYQHF

D gene: NA
clone size: NA
J gene: TRBJ2-5
V gene: TRBV9
CDR3 DNA: TGTGCCAGCAGCGCAGCCCTAGGACTGTCCCAAGAGACCCAGTACTTC
CDR3 protein: CASSAALGLSQETQYF

D gene: NA
clone size: NA
J gene: TRBJ1-2
V gene: TRBV27
CDR3 DNA: TGTGCCAGCAGTTTACGGAACAGGGCGACGGGCTACACCTTC
CDR3 protein: CASSLRNRATGYTF

D gene: NA
clone size: NA
J gene: TRBJ1-6
V gene: TRBV6-5
CDR3 DNA: TGTGCCACCTCAGGGCTTTACTCCTATAATTCACCCCTCCACTTT
CDR3 protein: CATSGLYSYNSPLHF

D gene: NA
clone size: NA
J gene: TRBJ1-3
V gene: TRBV6-1
CDR3 DNA: TGTGCCAGCAGTGAGTTGGCCAGGGGCAGTGGAAACACCATATATTTT
CDR3 protein: CASSELARGSGNTIYF

D gene: NA
clone size: NA
J gene: TRBJ1-3
V gene: TRBV2
CDR3 DNA: TGTGCCAGCAGAAGTGTCCCCGGGAACTCTGGAAACACCATATATTTT
CDR3 protein: CASRSVPGNSGNTIYF

D gene: NA
clone size: NA
J gene: TRBJ2-3
V gene: TRBV30
CDR3 DNA: TGTGCCTGGAATGTACGGAGGGACACAGATACGCAGTATTTT
CDR3 protein: CAWNVRRDTDTQYF

D gene: NA
clone size: NA
J gene: TRBJ1-5
V gene: TRBV30
CDR3 DNA: TGTGCCTGGAGTTTGGAGTGGGATCAGCCCCAGCATTTT
CDR3 protein: CAWSLEWDQPQHF

D gene: NA
clone size: NA
J gene: TRBJ2-2
V gene: TRBV10-3
CDR3 DNA: TGTGCCATCAGTGAGTCGGGGCTACCCACCTGGGAGCTGTTTTTT
CDR3 protein: CAISESGLPTWELFF

D gene: NA
clone size: NA
J gene: TRBJ1-5
V gene: TRBV27
CDR3 DNA: TGTGCCAGCCCCTTCCTAAATAGCAATCAGCCCCAGCATTTT
CDR3 protein: CASPFLNSNQPQHF

D gene: NA
clone size: once
J gene: TRBJ1-2
V gene: TRBV12-3/TRBV12-4
CDR3 DNA: TGTGCCAGCAGTTTATCCAGGGTTTCTGGCTACACCTTC
CDR3 protein: CASSLSRVSGYTF

D gene: NA
clone size: once
J gene: TRBJ1-6
V gene: TRBV10-3
CDR3 DNA: TGTGCCATCAACAGGGAGGGGAATTCACCCCTCCACTTT
CDR3 protein: CAINREGNSPLHF

D gene: NA
clone size: NA
J gene: TRBJ1-3
V gene: TRBV5-4
CDR3 DNA: TGTGCCAGCAGCTTGGGCGGGCCGGGCGGTAACACCATATATTTT
CDR3 protein: CASSLGGPGGNTIYF

D gene: TRBD2
clone size: NA
J gene: TRBJ2-1
V gene: TRBV5-1
CDR3 DNA: TGCGCCAGCAGACCGCCGGGACTAGAGCATGAGCAGTTCTTC
CDR3 protein: CASRPPGLEHEQFF

D gene: TRBD2
clone size: NA
J gene: TRBJ2-7
V gene: TRBV28
CDR3 DNA: TGTGCCAGCAACCTCGGGGGGGGGAATCACGAGCAGTACTTC
CDR3 protein: CASNLGGGNHEQYF

D gene: NA
clone size: NA
J gene: TRBJ1-4
V gene: TRBV9
CDR3 DNA: TGTGCCAGCAGCGTAGGGCGCGGGGATGGCGCTTACAATGAAAAACTGTTTTTT
CDR3 protein: CASSVGRGDGAYNEKLFF

D gene: NA
clone size: NA
J gene: TRBJ1-1
V gene: TRBV4-1
CDR3 DNA: TGCGCCAGCAGCCAAGACTCTACTGGGAACACTGAAGCTTTCTTT
CDR3 protein: CASSQDSTGNTEAFF

D gene: NA
clone size: NA
J gene: TRBJ2-3
V gene: TRBV5-6
CDR3 DNA: TGTGCCAGCAGCATAATTACCTCGGGCACAGATACGCAGTATTTT
CDR3 protein: CASSIITSGTDTQYF

D gene: TRBD1
clone size: NA
J gene: TRBJ1-2
V gene: TRBV29-1
CDR3 DNA: TGCAGCGTTGAAGTCGGACAGGGATATGGCTACACCTTC
CDR3 protein: CSVEVGQGYGYTF

D gene: TRBD2
clone size: NA
J gene: TRBJ2-1
V gene: TRBV6-5
CDR3 DNA: TGTACCAGCATCCAACGCGGGGGGGATGAGCAGTTCTTC
CDR3 protein: CTSIQRGGDEQFF